A selection of T cell receptor beta chains follows, all from one sample in a study of T cells after yellow fever vaccination. TCRdb independently ran MiXCR on the 5' RACE reads; one entry per CDR3 protein. The table has some 320,000 distinct CDR3 sequences, 8.7% seen once. This specimen consisted of PBMCs, obtained on the day of the first yellow fever vaccination. The receptors here all came from a man aged 18 to 29 who received the YFV17D yellow fever vaccine. Each CDR3 is given with its conserved first and last residue. A D gene is named only where the DNA matches it firmly. Size tells how often a clone was seen (once, few, many) or the class of an expanded clone, and some rows leave it out.

TRBV20-1	many	TRBD2	TRBJ2-5	CSAPGLAQGAQYF	TGCAGTGCCCCGGGACTAGCCCAAGGGGCCCAGTACTTC
TRBV5-1	NA	NA	TRBJ2-1	CASSLGGRSSYNEQFF	TGCGCCAGCAGCTTGGGGGGGCGAAGCTCCTACAATGAGCAGTTCTTC
TRBV5-1	NA	NA	TRBJ2-7	CASSIGTAAYEQYF	TGCGCCAGCAGCATCGGGACGGCTGCCTACGAGCAGTACTTC
TRBV30	few	NA	TRBJ2-7	CAWMQGVSYEQYF	TGTGCCTGGATGCAGGGTGTTTCGTACGAGCAGTACTTC
TRBV7-9	NA	NA	TRBJ1-1	CASSPPGGNMNTEAFF	TGTGCCAGCAGCCCCCCTGGAGGCAACATGAACACTGAAGCTTTCTTT
TRBV7-2	many	NA	TRBJ2-3	CASSFIRGTDTQYF	TGTGCCAGCAGTTTTATAAGGGGCACAGATACGCAGTATTTT
TRBV7-9	NA	TRBD1	TRBJ2-7	CASSAPGQSYEQYF	TGTGCCAGCAGCGCACCGGGACAGTCCTACGAGCAGTACTTC
TRBV5-1	few	NA	TRBJ2-7	CASSSRGRSSYEQYF	TGCGCCAGCAGCTCGAGGGGCAGGAGCTCCTACGAGCAGTACTTC
TRBV4-3	many	TRBD1	TRBJ1-2	CASSRADRGYGYTF	TGCGCCAGCAGCCGGGCGGACAGGGGCTATGGCTACACCTTC
TRBV19	few	NA	TRBJ1-5	CASSLDSAGGKQPQHF	TGTGCCAGTAGCCTCGATTCCGCCGGGGGAAAACAGCCCCAGCATTTT
TRBV5-5	once	TRBD2	TRBJ2-3	CASSLGRGSSDTQYF	TGTGCCAGCAGCTTGGGGCGGGGGAGCTCAGATACGCAGTATTTT
TRBV5-1	many	NA	TRBJ1-5	CASSLAPNNQPQHF	TGCGCCAGCAGCTTGGCCCCCAATAATCAGCCCCAGCATTTT
TRBV5-1	few	TRBD2	TRBJ2-3	CASSSVAGATDTQYF	TGCGCCAGCAGCTCCGTAGCGGGCGCCACAGATACGCAGTATTTT
TRBV6-1	few	TRBD2	TRBJ2-3	CASSVLAGDTDTQYF	TGTGCCAGCAGTGTGCTAGCGGGTGACACAGATACGCAGTATTTT
TRBV20-1	few	TRBD1	TRBJ2-1	CSAREGQGAGEQFF	TGCAGTGCTAGAGAGGGACAGGGGGCAGGTGAGCAGTTCTTC
TRBV9	NA	TRBD2	TRBJ2-3	CASSAGRLAGGRTDTQYF	TGTGCCAGCAGCGCGGGGAGACTAGCGGGGGGACGCACAGATACGCAGTATTTT
TRBV5-1	NA	TRBD2	TRBJ2-3	CASRSVAAGVITDTQYF	TGCGCCAGCAGGTCGGTCGCAGCGGGGGTAATCACAGATACGCAGTATTTT
TRBV4-2	NA	NA	TRBJ2-3	CASSLKPGTDTQYF	TGTGCCAGCAGCCTCAAACCGGGCACAGATACGCAGTATTTT
TRBV5-1	few	NA	TRBJ1-4	CASSLENEKLFF	TGCGCCAGCAGCTTGGAGAATGAAAAACTGTTTTTT
TRBV5-1	few	TRBD1	TRBJ1-1	CASSIGQGWNTEAFF	TGCGCCAGCAGCATCGGACAGGGCTGGAACACTGAAGCTTTCTTT
TRBV14	NA	TRBD2	TRBJ2-5	CASSPGGLRGKTQYF	TGTGCCAGCAGCCCCGGGGGACTAAGGGGAAAGACCCAGTACTTC
TRBV2	NA	NA	TRBJ2-1	CASRGLSEQFF	TGTGCCAGCAGGGGGCTGAGTGAGCAGTTCTTC
TRBV5-1	few	NA	TRBJ2-2	CASSEGIVDTGELFF	TGCGCCAGCAGCGAGGGGATAGTTGACACCGGGGAGCTGTTTTTT
TRBV20-1	few	TRBD1	TRBJ1-5	CSAGTGGHQPQHF	TGCAGTGCTGGGACAGGGGGCCATCAGCCCCAGCATTTT
TRBV4-1	few	TRBD1	TRBJ2-5	CASSHPQGALETQYF	TGCGCCAGCAGCCACCCGCAGGGGGCCCTGGAGACCCAGTACTTC
TRBV4-1	NA	TRBD1	TRBJ2-7	CASSQGSWQGAHEQYF	TGCGCCAGCAGCCAAGGGAGCTGGCAGGGGGCACACGAGCAGTACTTC
TRBV12-3/TRBV12-4	few	TRBD2	TRBJ2-7	CASSLGAGGREQYF	TGTGCCAGCAGTTTGGGGGCGGGGGGGCGCGAGCAGTACTTC
TRBV7-9	many	TRBD1	TRBJ1-4	CASSPGQGDEKLFF	TGTGCCAGCAGCCCCGGACAGGGTGATGAAAAACTGTTTTTT
TRBV12-3/TRBV12-4	NA	NA	TRBJ2-5	CASSLRGGRGGTQYF	TGTGCCAGCAGTTTGAGGGGGGGGCGGGGAGGGACCCAGTACTTC
TRBV5-1	many	NA	TRBJ2-7	CASSLVSPHYEQYF	TGCGCCAGCAGCTTGGTGTCGCCCCACTACGAGCAGTACTTC
TRBV29-1	few	NA	TRBJ2-5	CSVGGGAQETQYF	TGCAGCGTTGGAGGGGGGGCGCAAGAGACCCAGTACTTC
TRBV10-3	many	TRBD1	TRBJ2-5	CAIKDRGQETQYF	TGTGCCATCAAAGACAGGGGCCAAGAGACCCAGTACTTC
TRBV28	NA	TRBD2	TRBJ2-1	CASRPTSGGALSEQFF	TGTGCCAGCAGGCCCACTAGCGGGGGGGCCTTAAGTGAGCAGTTCTTC
TRBV2	many	NA	TRBJ2-1	CASSETASSYNEQFF	TGTGCCAGCAGTGAAACAGCTAGCTCCTACAATGAGCAGTTCTTC
TRBV20-1	few	NA	TRBJ2-3	CSATIPSTDTQYF	TGCAGTGCGACGATACCTAGCACAGATACGCAGTATTTT
TRBV5-1	many	NA	TRBJ2-5	CASSFRGIEETQYF	TGCGCCAGCAGCTTCCGCGGGATTGAGGAGACCCAGTACTTC
TRBV7-6	NA	NA	TRBJ2-2	CASTLIGSSPANTGELFF	TGTGCCAGCACCCTCATCGGGTCCTCACCAGCGAACACCGGGGAGCTGTTTTTT
TRBV12-3/TRBV12-4	NA	NA	TRBJ1-5	CASSLQINQPQHF	TGTGCCAGCAGTTTACAGATAAATCAGCCCCAGCATTTT
TRBV6-1	many	NA	TRBJ2-1	CASSRGPSSYNEQFF	TGTGCCAGCAGTCGTGGACCTAGCTCCTACAATGAGCAGTTCTTC
TRBV29-1	many	NA	TRBJ2-1	CSAQVVPSEQFF	TGCAGCGCACAGGTGGTCCCCTCCGAGCAGTTCTTC
TRBV5-3	NA	NA	TRBJ2-2	CAMGSGLNSYTGELFF	TGTGCCATGGGCTCCGGCTTGAATAGCTACACCGGGGAGCTGTTTTTT
TRBV7-9	few	TRBD1	TRBJ2-1	CAGGTGARNEQFF	TGTGCCGGTGGGACAGGCGCACGGAATGAGCAGTTCTTC
TRBV7-9	NA	TRBD1	TRBJ2-5	CASSYRDREGETQYF	TGTGCCAGCAGCTACCGGGACAGGGAGGGTGAGACCCAGTACTTC
TRBV12-3/TRBV12-4	many	TRBD1	TRBJ2-7	CASSWTGGLGYEQYF	TGTGCCAGCAGTTGGACAGGGGGACTCGGGTACGAGCAGTACTTC
TRBV4-2	few	NA	TRBJ1-3	CASSQDPLTGLSGNTIYF	TGTGCCAGCAGCCAAGATCCGTTAACAGGGCTCTCTGGAAACACCATATATTTT
TRBV6-1	NA	TRBD1	TRBJ1-5	CASGQGRNQPQHF	TGTGCCAGCGGACAGGGCCGCAATCAGCCCCAGCATTTT
TRBV5-4	few	NA	TRBJ2-1	CASSGDPNEQFF	TGTGCCAGCAGCGGCGACCCCAATGAGCAGTTCTTC
TRBV20-1	NA	NA	TRBJ1-2	CSARDSLRLGGYTF	TGCAGTGCTAGAGACAGCCTCAGGCTGGGCGGCTACACCTTC
TRBV20-1	NA	NA	TRBJ1-3	CSARSPGADTIYF	TGCAGTGCTAGATCCCCCGGGGCGGACACCATATATTTT
TRBV5-1	many	NA	TRBJ2-2	CASSRREITGELFF	TGCGCCAGCAGCAGGAGGGAGATCACCGGGGAGCTGTTTTTT
TRBV7-7	NA	NA	TRBJ2-3	CASSFEGPQGTQYF	TGTGCCAGCAGCTTTGAGGGGCCGCAGGGTACGCAGTATTTT
TRBV7-2	few	NA	TRBJ1-3	CASSFQANSGNTIYF	TGTGCCAGCAGCTTTCAGGCAAACTCTGGAAACACCATATATTTT
TRBV7-9	many	NA	TRBJ1-2	CASSFGSEIGGYTF	TGTGCCAGCAGCTTTGGAAGCGAAATTGGTGGCTACACCTTC